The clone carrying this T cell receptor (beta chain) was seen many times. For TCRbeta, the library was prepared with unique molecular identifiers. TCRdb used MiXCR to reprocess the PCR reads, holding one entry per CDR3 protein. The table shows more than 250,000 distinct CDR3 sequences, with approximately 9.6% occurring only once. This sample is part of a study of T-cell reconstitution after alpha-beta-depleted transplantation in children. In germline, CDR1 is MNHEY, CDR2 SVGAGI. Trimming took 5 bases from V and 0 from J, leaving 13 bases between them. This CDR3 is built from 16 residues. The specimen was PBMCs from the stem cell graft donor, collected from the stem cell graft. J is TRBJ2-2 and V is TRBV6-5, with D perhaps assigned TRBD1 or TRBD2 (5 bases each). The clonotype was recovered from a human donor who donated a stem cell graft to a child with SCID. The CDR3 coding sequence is TGTGCCAGCAGTCCACTAGGGGAGCCGAACACCGGGGAGCTGTTTTTT. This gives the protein CASSPLGEPNTGELFF.